Described below is a single T cell receptor (beta chain) sequence and its context. The antigen this receptor binds is unknown. No much larger clone exists at a distance of one base, and base qualities are not known. In the germline V gene (reference sequence), CDR1 corresponds to MNHEY and CDR2 to SMNVEV. Germline trimming amounts to 5 bases on V and 15 bases on J, with 9 as the count of junction bases outside the gene matches. The CDR3, cysteine through phenylalanine, is 12 amino acids long. CDR3 DNA only is kept here, 36 bases in frame from base 1. Amplification of TCR beta CDR3 regions was carried out from RNA transcripts. The first round of RT-PCR for the TCR CDR3 was performed with the HTBI primer set and the Qiagen OneStep RT-PCR kit. Libraries were constructed in a second round of multiplex PCR, after which size selection and purification were performed. Libraries were sequenced paired-end with 100 bp reads on an Illumina HiSeq2000. For the original study's pipeline: SOAPnuke was used to process the raw data, with reads discarded if the reads contained adapters or uncalled bases, had a mean Phred below 15, or lacked an exact constant-primer or identifier match. COPE v1.2.5 was used to merge the high-quality paired reads, and each unique nucleotide sequence was defined as a clonotype. MiTCR v1.1 was used to align clonotypes to the IMGT TRBV, TRBD and TRBJ reference segments. The analysis was restricted to V-J combinations with a frequency above 0.0001, which together covered about 99% of the repertoires. The TCS score was defined as F50 (clonal expansion) divided by E x V (chaos), with BLOSUM62-based TCRdist calculated between CDR3 peptides within each V-J. Welch's t-statistics and random forest reduced 500 to 550 V-J features to 13, which were used in a naive Bayes classifier (R e1071). Using fastp at Q25 and MiXCR, TCRdb reprocessed the public reads and kept productive beta chains. Identical CDR3 protein sequences are pooled into one entry, listed with their most common genes and DNA. In this record, the V and J calls reflect TCRdb's handling and not the investigators' own analysis. Across this sample there are hundreds of thousands of distinct CDR3 sequences, with around 15% seen only once. The ten largest account for approximately 19% of the sample.

Ophthalmopathy patients had moderately to severely active disease, Clinical Activity Score of at least 3, NOSPECS grade of at least 4, and duration under 3 months. Patients with uncontrolled infections, other autoimmune diseases, pregnancy or lactation were excluded. Clinical symptoms, serum thyroxine and TRAb, thyroid ultrasound, and orbital computed tomography formed the basis for the diagnoses. PBMCs were isolated from about 9.1 ml of fresh peripheral blood by Ficoll-Paque density gradient centrifugation. Total RNA was extracted using Trizol reagent, and RNA quality was assessed on an Agilent 2100 Bioanalyzer. This specimen belongs to a study of T cells in Graves' hyperthyroidism and ophthalmopathy (dated by TCRdb to about 2019). Background on the whole study: Peripheral blood was sampled at the time of initial diagnosis, prior to any treatment. To identify TCR V-J signatures that set the groups apart, the researchers used a discovery cohort of more than 95 patients, made up of around 40 with Graves' ophthalmopathy and some 60 with stable Graves' hyperthyroidism. Prospective prediction of ophthalmopathy was tested in an independent validation cohort of 18 to 20 hyperthyroidism patients and 15 to 17 patients who later progressed to ophthalmopathy. The 100 or so discovery patients were randomly divided into training and test sets at a 7:3 ratio. In addition, the study compared T-cell repertoires in thyroid tissue and in blood from about six Graves' hyperthyroidism patients. After blood sampling, hyperthyroidism patients were treated with methimazole at a starting dose of 30 mg daily, and ophthalmopathy patients were treated with high-dose intravenous methylprednisolone. TCR Vbeta CDR3 sequencing of 135 peripheral blood samples (43 ophthalmopathy, over 70 hyperthyroidism and approximately 17 progressor patients) is reported in the paper. General conclusions and limits of the study: Blood samples also contained most of the expanded thyroid clonotypes (frequency above 0.001), which suggests that blood repertoires may reflect thyroid immune responses. In validation, progression to ophthalmopathy was predicted by the model with roughly 71% sensitivity and 72.22% specificity, a median of roughly 6 months before onset. Ophthalmopathy was separated from stable hyperthyroidism by a 13 V-J signature model, with approximately 90% sensitivity and approximately 81% specificity obtained in cross-validation and 80%/75% obtained in testing. Sample size was not statistically predetermined, and blinding of investigators to group allocation was not performed.

The material sequenced was blood. The chain joins TRBV27 to TRBJ2-1, with 8 central nucleotides matching TRBD1. The source is a woman aged 55-70 years with Graves' ophthalmopathy. The nucleotide sequence is TGTGCCAGCAGTACCACAACAGGGGGTTCGTTCTTC. Its protein is CASSTTTGGSFF.